This TCR beta chain was identified in a study of shared clonotypes between healthy human individuals. Background on the study: In total, the donors were two women and a few men aged 18 to 49.

Repertoires were generated with immunoSEQ multiplex PCR, while TCRdb's copy carries only in-frame clones and drops some. This sample yields around 2,000,000 clones, of which about 95% are seen a single time; less than 1.5% belongs to the top ten. This clone has just one count. Only CD45RO-negative cells positively selected for CCR7 counted as naive CD8 cells, so terminally differentiated effector memory CD45RA+ cells were excluded. Trimming removed 3 bases from V and 3 bases from J, with 19 bases in between. The CDR3 totals 16 residues. CDR1 is SGHDT and CDR2 is YYEEEE in the germline V gene. The source material was naive CD8+ T cells sorted from blood. The origin of this receptor is a man aged 18 to 29 in good health. The genes are TRBV5-6 and TRBJ2-7; D is unresolved. The CDR3 loop reads CASSSSLMTASYEQYF. In DNA, the CDR3 is TGTGCCAGCAGCTCATCCCTCATGACGGCGAGCTACGAGCAGTACTTC. The full variable domain, rest sourced from reference TRBV5-6 and TRBJ2-7, is DAGVTQSPTHLIKTRGQQVTLRCSPKSGHDTVSWYQQALGQGPQFIFQYYEEEERQRGNFPDRFSGHQFPNYSSELNVNALLLGDSALYLCASSSSLMTASYEQYFGPGTRLTVT.